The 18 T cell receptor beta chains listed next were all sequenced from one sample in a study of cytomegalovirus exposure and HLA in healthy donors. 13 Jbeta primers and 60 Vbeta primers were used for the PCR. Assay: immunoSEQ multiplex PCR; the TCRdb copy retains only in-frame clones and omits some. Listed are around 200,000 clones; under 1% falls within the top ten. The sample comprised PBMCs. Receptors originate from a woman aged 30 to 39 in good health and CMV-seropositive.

This CDR3 is CASSYSQGARGYTF. In DNA, the CDR3 is TGTGCCAGCAGTTACTCGCAGGGGGCAAGGGGCTACACCTTC. This rearrangement joins TRBV6-5 to TRBJ1-2; TRBD1 agrees at 8 bases. The CDR3 is made up of 14 amino acids. V shed 0 bases, J shed 8 bases, and the junction held 5 bases outside the gene matches. CDR1 is MNHEY, CDR2 SVGAGI, per germline.

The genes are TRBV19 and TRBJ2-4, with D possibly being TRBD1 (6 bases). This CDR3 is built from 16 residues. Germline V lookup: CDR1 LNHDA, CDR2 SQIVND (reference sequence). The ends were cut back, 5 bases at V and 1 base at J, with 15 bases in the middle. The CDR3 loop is CASSPTGWGAKNIQYF. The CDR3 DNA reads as TGTGCCAGTAGTCCAACAGGGTGGGGGGCCAAAAACATTCAGTACTTC.

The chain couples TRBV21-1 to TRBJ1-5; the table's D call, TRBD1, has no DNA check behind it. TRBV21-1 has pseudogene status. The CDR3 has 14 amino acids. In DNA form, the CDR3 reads TGTGCCAGCAGACTTACAGGTAACAATCAGCCCCAGCATTTT. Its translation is CASRLTGNNQPQHF.

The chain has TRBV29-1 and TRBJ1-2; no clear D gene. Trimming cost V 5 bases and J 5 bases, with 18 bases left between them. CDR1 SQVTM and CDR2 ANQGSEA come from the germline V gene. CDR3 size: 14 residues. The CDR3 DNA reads TGCAGCGTTCCCACCCCCCCAGACGGGTATGGCTACACCTTC. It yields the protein CSVPTPPDGYGYTF.

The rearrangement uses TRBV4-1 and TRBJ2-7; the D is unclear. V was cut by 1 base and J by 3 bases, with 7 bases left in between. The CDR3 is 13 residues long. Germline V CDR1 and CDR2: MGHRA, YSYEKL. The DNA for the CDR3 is TGCGCCAGCAGCCAAGTCGGCGGCTACGAGCAGTACTTC. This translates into CASSQVGGYEQYF.

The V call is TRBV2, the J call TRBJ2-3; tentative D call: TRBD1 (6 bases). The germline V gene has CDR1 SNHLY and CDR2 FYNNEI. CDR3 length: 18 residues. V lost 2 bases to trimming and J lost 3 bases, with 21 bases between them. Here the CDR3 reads CASSELQTGPRGTDTQYF. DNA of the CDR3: TGTGCCAGCAGTGAATTACAAACAGGCCCCAGGGGAACAGATACGCAGTATTTT. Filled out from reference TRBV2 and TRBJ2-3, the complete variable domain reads EPEVTQTPSHQVTQMGQEVILRCVPISNHLYFYWYRQILGQKVEFLVSFYNNEISEKSEIFDDQFSVERPDGSNFTLKIRSTKLEDSAMYFCASSELQTGPRGTDTQYFGPGTRLTVL.

The CDR3 region is CASNSGHNYNEQFF. CDR3 sequence (DNA): TGTGCCAGCAACTCGGGACACAACTACAATGAGCAGTTCTTC. The chain carries TRBV28 and TRBJ2-1; TRBD1 is a possible D gene (6 bases). This CDR3 is built from 14 residues. The V gene lost 7 bases and the J gene lost 3 bases, with 13 bases spanning the gap. Germline CDR1 MDHEN, CDR2 SYDVKM.

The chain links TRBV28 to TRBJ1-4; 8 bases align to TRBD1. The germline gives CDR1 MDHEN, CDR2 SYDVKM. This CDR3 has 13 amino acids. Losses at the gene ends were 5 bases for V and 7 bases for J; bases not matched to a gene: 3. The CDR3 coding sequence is TGTGCCAGCAGTCCCACAGGGGGTGAAAAACTGTTTTTT. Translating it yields CASSPTGGEKLFF. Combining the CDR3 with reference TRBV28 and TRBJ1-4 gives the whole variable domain DVKVTQSSRYLVKRTGEKVFLECVQDMDHENMFWYRQDPGLGLRLIYFSYDVKMKEKGDIPEGYSVSREKKERFSLILESASTNQTSMYLCASSPTGGEKLFFGSGTQLSVL.

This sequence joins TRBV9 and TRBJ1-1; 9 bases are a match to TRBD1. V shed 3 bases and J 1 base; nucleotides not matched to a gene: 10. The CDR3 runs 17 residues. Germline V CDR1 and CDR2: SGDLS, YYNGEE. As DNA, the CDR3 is TGTGCCAGCAGCGCGGGACAGGGCATTTGGGCGAACACTGAAGCTTTCTTT. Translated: CASSAGQGIWANTEAFF.

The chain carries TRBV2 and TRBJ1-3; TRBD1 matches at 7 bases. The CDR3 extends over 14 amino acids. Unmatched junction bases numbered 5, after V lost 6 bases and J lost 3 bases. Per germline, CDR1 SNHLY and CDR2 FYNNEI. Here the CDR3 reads CASRRQGSGNTIYF. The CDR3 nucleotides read TGTGCCAGCAGAAGACAGGGCAGTGGAAACACCATATATTTT.

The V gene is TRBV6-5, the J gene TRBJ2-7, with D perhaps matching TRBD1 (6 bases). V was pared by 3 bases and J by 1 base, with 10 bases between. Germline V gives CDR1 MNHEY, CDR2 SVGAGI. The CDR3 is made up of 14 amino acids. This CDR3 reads CASSYLGASYEQYF. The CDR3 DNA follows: TGTGCCAGCAGTTATTTGGGGGCTTCCTACGAGCAGTACTTC.

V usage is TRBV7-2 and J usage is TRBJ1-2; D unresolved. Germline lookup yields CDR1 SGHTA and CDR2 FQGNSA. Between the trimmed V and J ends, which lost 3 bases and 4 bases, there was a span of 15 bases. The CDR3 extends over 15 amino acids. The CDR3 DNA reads TGTGCCAGCAGCTTCGCCGCGGGAGAAGGCTATGGCTACACCTTC. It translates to CASSFAAGEGYGYTF. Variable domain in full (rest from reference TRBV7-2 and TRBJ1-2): GAGVSQSPSNKVTEKGKDVELRCDPISGHTALYWYRQSLGQGLEFLIYFQGNSAPDKSGLPSDRFSAERTGGSVSTLTIQRTQQEDSAVYLCASSFAAGEGYGYTFGSGTRLTVV.

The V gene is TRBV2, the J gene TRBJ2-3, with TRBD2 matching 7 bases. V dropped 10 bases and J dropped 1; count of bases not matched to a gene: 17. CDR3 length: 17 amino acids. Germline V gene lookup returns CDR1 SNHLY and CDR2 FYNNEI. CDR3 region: CATNGLVPTSRTDTQYF. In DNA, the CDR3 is TGTGCCACGAACGGACTAGTCCCTACATCCCGCACAGATACGCAGTATTTT.

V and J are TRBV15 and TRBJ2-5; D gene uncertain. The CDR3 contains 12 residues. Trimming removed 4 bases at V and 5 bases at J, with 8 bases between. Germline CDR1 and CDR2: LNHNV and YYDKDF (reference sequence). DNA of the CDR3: TGTGCCACCAGCACCGGGTGGGAGACCCAGTACTTC. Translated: CATSTGWETQYF.

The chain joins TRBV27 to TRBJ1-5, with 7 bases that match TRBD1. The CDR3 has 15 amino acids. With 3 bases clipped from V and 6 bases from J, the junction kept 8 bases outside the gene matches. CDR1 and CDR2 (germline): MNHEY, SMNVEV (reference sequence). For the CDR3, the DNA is TGTGCCAGCAGTTTTGGGAGAGGGGGCGGTCAGCCCCAGCATTTT. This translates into CASSFGRGGGQPQHF.

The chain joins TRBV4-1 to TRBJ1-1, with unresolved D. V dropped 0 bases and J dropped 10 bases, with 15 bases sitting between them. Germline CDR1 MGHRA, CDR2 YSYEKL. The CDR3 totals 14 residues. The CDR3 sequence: CASSQDQTSVAAFF. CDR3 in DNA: TGCGCCAGCAGCCAAGATCAAACAAGTGTAGCAGCTTTCTTT.

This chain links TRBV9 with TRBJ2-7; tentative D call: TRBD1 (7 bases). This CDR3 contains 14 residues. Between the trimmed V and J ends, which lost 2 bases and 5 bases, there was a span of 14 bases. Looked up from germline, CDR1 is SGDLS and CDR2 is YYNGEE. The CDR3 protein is CASSVGGQTHEQYF. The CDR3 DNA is TGTGCCAGCAGCGTGGGGGGACAGACCCACGAGCAGTACTTC.

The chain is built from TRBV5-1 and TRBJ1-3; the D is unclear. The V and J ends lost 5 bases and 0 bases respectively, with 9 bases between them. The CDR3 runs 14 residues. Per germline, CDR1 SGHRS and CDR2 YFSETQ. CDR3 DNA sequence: TGCGCCAGCAGTAGTTCGGTCTCTGGAAACACCATATATTTT. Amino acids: CASSSSVSGNTIYF.